This T cell receptor beta chain came from a study of cytomegalovirus exposure and HLA in healthy donors (dated by TCRdb to between 2016 and 2019). Context from the whole study: The 500 to 800 repertoires of the first cohort and the roughly 120 validation repertoires were produced on the same platform, according to a later analysis. Along with the approximately 670-subject first cohort, a separate validation cohort of over a hundred different subjects was used. The aim of the study was to test whether cataloging public T cell receptors could identify signatures of past pathogen exposure. To predict cytomegalovirus infection status, the study combined high-throughput TCR immunosequencing, statistical association of individual TCRs with disease status, and machine learning.

The receptor library was made with the immunoSEQ multiplex PCR assay. In the source study's methods: A statistical classification framework was built for diagnosing cytomegalovirus status from the catalog of TCR beta chain sequences. TCRdb provides this immuneACCESS table in a form limited to in-frame rearrangements. Some clones are lacking; in checked studies, under half of them reflect an unresolved V gene, and why the rest are absent is not known. V and J calls and clone size follow that table, whereas D and trimming were derived from the DNA. The sample table shows 150,000 to 200,000 clones, and 85% are seen once. 2% to 2.5% of the sample belongs to the ten largest clones. This clone was counted once. Its binding antigen is unknown. No qualities accompany the bases; no much larger clone lies one base away. Summary of the overall study and its limitations: It was suggested by the authors that the approach could potentially be generalized to other disease states and immunological phenotypes. The classifier was reported to diagnose cytomegalovirus status with high specificity and sensitivity in both the original and validation cohorts. Of the cluster scores, 90% to 95% were above 0 in a later analysis, which found that TCRs clustered in the first cohort also tended to co-occur in the 130 or so validation repertoires. Most TCR sequences were seen in very few donors, while some public TCRs were found in many individuals. Three of the identified cytomegalovirus-associated TCR beta chains were confirmed in vitro to be specific for cytomegalovirus antigens. The study listed 150 to 200 TCR beta chains as associated with cytomegalovirus. A later analysis lacked HLA typing for the validation cohort, so it scored co-occurrence in that cohort across all 130 or so repertoires.

Trimming removed 4 bases from V and 3 bases from J; the gene matches leave 5 bases unexplained. CDR1 and CDR2 (SGHRS, YFSETQ) derive from the germline V gene. From the cysteine up to the phenylalanine, the CDR3 has a length of 15 residues. The CDR3 DNA has 45 bases and is translated from base 1. The donors were included in the validation cohort of some 120 subjects, a group kept apart from the roughly 700-subject first cohort. The TCR originated in a man in his thirties or forties in good health and CMV-seropositive. Sequencing was performed on PBMCs. The sequence joins TRBV5-1 to TRBJ2-3; TRBD1 lines up with 10 middle nucleotides. CDR3 protein: CASSGRDRGTDTQYF. The DNA sequence is as follows: TGCGCCAGCAGCGGTCGGGACAGGGGAACAGATACGCAGTATTTT.